One TCR beta chain is described in this entry. The target of this receptor is not known. No much larger clone is present one base from it, and per-base qualities are unavailable. The data were obtained in a study of technical replicates of blood from several donors (TCRdb year 2017). V loses 0 bases of germline sequence and J loses 6 bases, and the interval between the two ends is 6 bases. The CDR3 holds 13 amino acids from the cysteine to the phenylalanine. Only the CDR3 DNA stays, 39 bases, in frame from base 1. CDR1 is given as MNHEY and CDR2 as SVGAGI, both from the germline V gene. Receptor libraries were prepared by the immunoSEQ multiplex PCR assay. TCRdb re-hosts the immuneACCESS table, in-frame sequences only. Its copies lack some clones; in the studies checked, an unresolved V gene accounts for under half of them, and the cause for the rest is not known. This sample is represented by more than 65,000 clones; roughly 95% of them were singletons. Jointly, the top ten make up 0.2% to 0.3% of the sample.

Source material: T cells isolated from PBMCs. The clonotype was recovered from a human donor in good health. Recombination linked TRBV6-5 to TRBJ1-5; the D gene assignment is ambiguous. The CDR3 protein sequence reads: CASSYSQVQPQHF. The nucleotide sequence reads as follows: TGTGCCAGCAGTTACTCCCAGGTTCAGCCCCAGCATTTT.